These 15 T cell receptor beta chains originate from one sample sequenced in a study of blood T cell repertoires in COVID-19. The assay was immunoSEQ multiplex PCR, and TCRdb's table has in-frame clones only and misses some. This table holds around 140,000 clones, approximately 88% found once. Sequenced input: peripheral blood. The origin of the receptors is a man in his fifties or sixties with active or convalescent COVID-19.

This chain connects TRBV6-6 to TRBJ2-2; 7 bases align to TRBD1. The CDR3 has 16 residues. CDR1 MNHNY and CDR2 SVGAGI come from the germline V gene (reference sequence). J lost 3 bases, V lost 6 bases, and 10 bases had no gene match. The CDR3 here is CASSRPTGSDTGELFF. Written as DNA, the CDR3 is TGTGCCAGCAGCCGCCCGACAGGGAGCGACACCGGGGAGCTGTTTTTT.

This clone was seen once. The chain employs TRBV5-6 and TRBJ2-7, with 8 positions matching TRBD2. V shed 5 bases, J shed 2 bases, and the junction held 6 bases outside the gene matches. The CDR3 covers 14 residues. Germline V lookup: CDR1 SGHDT, CDR2 YYEEEE. The CDR3 protein is CASRGSGGTYEQYF. The CDR3 DNA reads TGTGCCAGCAGAGGGAGCGGGGGTACCTACGAGCAGTACTTC.

Written as DNA, the CDR3 is TGTGCCAGCAGTGAACAGGGGGCGGATTACAATGAGCAGTTCTTC. This codes for CASSEQGADYNEQFF. The chain links TRBV2 to TRBJ2-1, with 8 bases that match TRBD1. This CDR3 is built from 15 residues. The V and J ends lost 2 bases and 4 bases, in that order; junction bases with no gene match: 4. Germline V gene data show CDR1 as SNHLY and CDR2 as FYNNEI.

The rearrangement joins TRBV20-1 to TRBJ2-7, with TRBD2 matching over 14 bases. Trimming cost V 3 bases and J 6 bases; bases outside gene matches: 19. This CDR3 has 19 residues. CDR1 is DFQATT, CDR2 SNEGSKA, per germline (reference sequence). CDR3 amino acids: CSASRPTSGRAMARGEQYF. The CDR3 DNA reads as TGCAGTGCTAGTCGTCCGACTAGCGGGAGGGCCATGGCAAGGGGCGAGCAGTACTTC.

Here the CDR3 DNA reads TGTGCCATCTACGACAGGGCGGGCTACACCTTC. Translating gives CAIYDRAGYTF. The chain uses TRBV2 and TRBJ1-2; 7 positions agree with TRBD1. The V gene end was trimmed by 10 bases and the J gene end by 8 bases; junction bases not matched to a gene: 7. CDR3 length: 11 amino acids. CDR1 is SNHLY, CDR2 FYNNEI, per germline.

The rearrangement links TRBV5-6 to TRBJ1-2; 8 bases are shared with TRBD1. The CDR3 runs 15 residues. The germline V gene encodes CDR1 SGHDT and CDR2 YYEEEE. J was trimmed by 7 bases and V by 1 base; bases with no gene match: 9. Written as DNA, the CDR3 is TGTGCCAGCAGCTTGCGGGCAGGGGGCGGAGGTGGCTACACCTTC. This sequence encodes CASSLRAGGGGGYTF.

V is TRBV28 and J is TRBJ1-2; no clear D gene. Germline CDR1 and CDR2: MDHEN and SYDVKM. V dropped 2 bases and J dropped 1 base, with 8 bases sitting between them. The CDR3 spans 14 residues. CDR3: CASSLRGYNYGYTF. The CDR3, as DNA: TGTGCCAGCAGTTTACGGGGTTATAACTATGGCTACACCTTC.

The chain uses TRBV20-1 and TRBJ1-1; tentative D call: TRBD1 (6 bases). CDR1 DFQATT and CDR2 SNEGSKA come from the germline V gene (reference sequence). The CDR3 extends over 13 amino acids. Trimming stripped 3 bases from V and 1 base from J, with 9 bases between. CDR3 nucleotide sequence: TGCAGTGCTAGTAGGACAGAGAACACTGAAGCTTTCTTT. This codes for CSASRTENTEAFF.

J is TRBJ1-1 and V is TRBV3-1 (or the pseudogene TRBV3-2); D is undetermined. Trimming removed 1 base at V and 7 bases at J, with 13 bases between. This CDR3 is 14 amino acids long. Germline values: CDR1 LGHDT, CDR2 YNNKEL (reference sequence). CDR3 amino acids: CASSQAAVAGEAFF. CDR3 sequence (DNA): TGTGCCAGCAGCCAAGCCGCGGTGGCGGGTGAAGCTTTCTTT.

This clone has only one observation. The chain has TRBV28 and TRBJ2-3, with D tentatively TRBD1 (6 bases). V was cut by 1 base and J by 5 bases, with 13 bases left in between. CDR3 length: 15 amino acids. In germline, CDR1 is MDHEN, CDR2 SYDVKM. CDR3 bases: TGTGCCAGCAGTTTATATCGGGTAGGGGGAGATACGCAGTATTTT. It specifies CASSLYRVGGDTQYF. Together with reference TRBV28 and TRBJ2-3, the CDR3 gives the full variable domain: DVKVTQSSRYLVKRTGEKVFLECVQDMDHENMFWYRQDPGLGLRLIYFSYDVKMKEKGDIPEGYSVSREKKERFSLILESASTNQTSMYLCASSLYRVGGDTQYFGPGTRLTVL.

The chain has TRBV28 and TRBJ2-2; D possibly corresponds to TRBD1 (6 bases). The CDR3 length is 12 residues. Trimming cost V 8 bases and J 7 bases, with 11 bases left between them. The germline V gene has CDR1 MDHEN and CDR2 SYDVKM. This CDR3 is CASGSGHGELFF. CDR3 sequence (DNA): TGTGCCAGCGGGTCGGGACACGGGGAGCTGTTTTTT.

The V and J genes are TRBV6-6 and TRBJ1-4; TRBD1 matches at 7 bases. After removal of 5 bases from V and 3 bases from J, the junction contained 6 bases not matched to a gene. Germline assignment: CDR1 MNHNY and CDR2 SVGAGI (reference sequence). The CDR3 has 15 residues. As DNA, the CDR3 is TGTGCCAGCAGTCAAGCCGGGACAGCTAATGAAAAACTGTTTTTT. Amino acids: CASSQAGTANEKLFF.

The genes are TRBV12-3 or TRBV12-4 and TRBJ1-1, with D unclear. Trimming stripped 3 bases from V and 1 base from J, with 6 bases between. The CDR3 is made up of 13 amino acids. This CDR3 reads CASSFDSNTEAFF. CDR3 DNA sequence: TGTGCCAGCAGTTTCGACTCGAACACTGAAGCTTTCTTT.

The rearrangement uses TRBV6-4 and TRBJ1-6; D perhaps matches TRBD1 (5 bases). From germline, CDR1 is MRHNA and CDR2 SNTAGT. The V gene lost 6 bases and the J gene lost 7 bases, with 28 bases spanning the gap. CDR3 length: 19 residues. The CDR3 loop is CASSDLALRTLEENSPLHF. The CDR3 region has the DNA TGTGCCAGCAGCGACCTGGCGTTAAGGACACTCGAGGAAAATTCACCCCTCCACTTT.

This clone has a single count. The V and J genes are TRBV19 and TRBJ2-7; unclear D gene. The germline CDR1 and CDR2 sequences are LNHDA and SQIVND (reference sequence). This CDR3 is built from 15 residues. The V end lost 3 bases, the J end lost 6 bases, and 18 bases lay between the germline ends. The DNA of the CDR3 is TGTGCCAGTAGTATCCGCGGTGGAAGATTCGGCGAGCAGTACTTC. This translates into CASSIRGGRFGEQYF. Full variable domain (rest looked up from reference TRBV19 and TRBJ2-7): DGGITQSPKYLFRKEGQNVTLSCEQNLNHDAMYWYRQDPGQGLRLIYYSQIVNDFQKGDIAEGYSVSREKKESFPLTVTSAQKNPTAFYLCASSIRGGRFGEQYFGPGTRLTVT.